The following is a T cell receptor beta chain sequence with its context. Its matching antigen is unknown. These data are taken from a study of cytomegalovirus exposure and HLA in healthy donors. Study background: Membership in the Caucasian-associated ancestry cluster was found for around 81% of almost 400 genotyped donors. The study, taken as a whole, reports: The presence/absence work took it that sequencing depth was about the same across donors. The study put around 180 TCR beta chains on its list as cytomegalovirus-associated.

The PCR used 60 Vbeta and 13 Jbeta primers. Assay: immunoSEQ multiplex PCR; the TCRdb copy retains only in-frame clones and omits some. The listing records tens of thousands of clones. CDR3 length: 17 amino acids. Germline CDR1 reads LGHNA; CDR2 reads YNFKEQ. Unmatched junction bases numbered 11, after V lost 0 bases and J lost 8 bases. The J gene is TRBJ2-1, the V gene TRBV4-2; 9 bases fit TRBD2. Sequencing used PBMCs. This TCR was sampled from a woman aged 25-40 years in good health and CMV-seropositive. The CDR3 nucleotides read TGTGCCAGCAGCCAAGAAGTTGGGGCGGGACTAGCAGATGAGCAGTTCTTC. Residues: CASSQEVGAGLADEQFF.